This TCR beta chain stems from a study of lymphopenia after photon versus proton radiotherapy. Generated by immunoSEQ multiplex PCR, the TCRdb table keeps only in-frame clones and is missing some. This table holds about 17,000 clones, around 80% found once. The CDR3 runs 14 residues. Trimming left V 2 bases short and J 1 base short, with 8 bases between. Per germline, CDR1 KGHSH and CDR2 LQKENI. The J gene is TRBJ1-1, the V gene TRBV18, with unresolved D. The material was peripheral blood, obtained from a patient treated with proton-based radiotherapy. The receptor was derived from a man in his 70s with pancreatic cancer. The chain's CDR3 is CASSPSYQNTEAFF. The DNA for the CDR3 is TGTGCCAGCTCACCATCGTACCAGAACACTGAAGCTTTCTTT.